These 27 T cell receptor beta chains originate from one sample sequenced in a study of shared clonotypes between healthy human individuals. Profiling relied on immunoSEQ multiplex PCR, and the TCRdb table lists in-frame clones only, not all of them. The data show about 1 million clones, with about 77% seen just once and over 1.3% held by the top ten. Sequencing was carried out using memory CD4+ T cells sorted from blood. The subset: CD45RA-negative fraction. All receptors come from a man aged 18 to 29 in good health.

V gene TRBV7-8 combines with J gene TRBJ2-1; TRBD2 aligns across 12 bases. The CDR3 spans 16 residues. The germline gives CDR1 SGHVS, CDR2 FQNEAQ. V gave up 5 bases and J gave up 9 bases; unmatched junction bases: 11. CDR3 sequence reads: CASSTSLAGGPSEQFF. Written as DNA, the CDR3 is TGTGCCAGCAGCACCTCCCTAGCGGGAGGGCCGAGTGAGCAGTTCTTC.

CDR3 in amino acids: CASSVRQGIGTGEQYF. CDR3 DNA sequence: TGTGCCAGCAGCGTCCGACAGGGGATTGGGACCGGCGAGCAGTACTTC. This chain uses TRBV7-2 with TRBJ2-7; 8 nucleotides agree with TRBD1. With 5 bases clipped from V and 6 bases from J, the junction kept 15 bases outside the gene matches. Germline V gene data show CDR1 as SGHTA and CDR2 as FQGNSA. The CDR3 covers 16 residues.

The chain's CDR3 is CASSAGGGAPAFF. The CDR3 region has the DNA TGTGCCAGCAGCGCCGGGGGAGGGGCGCCTGCTTTCTTT. The J gene is TRBJ1-1, the V gene TRBV7-2; TRBD1 is a possible D gene (5 bases). The CDR3 contains 13 residues. Trimming took 5 bases from V and 11 from J, leaving 18 bases between them. CDR1 and CDR2 (germline): SGHTA, FQGNSA.

The chain employs TRBV5-4 and TRBJ2-1, with a possible D match to TRBD1 (6 bases). V lost 4 bases and J 4 bases, leaving 15 bases between the germline ends. Germline CDR1 SGHNT, CDR2 YYREEE (reference sequence). This CDR3 has 15 residues. The CDR3, as DNA: TGTGCCAGCAGCAAAAACAGGGACACATACAATGAGCAGTTCTTC. Translated: CASSKNRDTYNEQFF.

The chain is built from TRBV18 and TRBJ1-1, with D unresolved. CDR1 and CDR2 (germline): KGHSH, LQKENI. The CDR3 length is 14 residues. V gave up 3 bases and J gave up 7 bases, with 15 bases separating them. CDR3 loop: CASSPYPGADEAFF. The DNA for the CDR3 is TGTGCCAGCTCACCCTACCCGGGAGCCGATGAAGCTTTCTTT.

The V call is TRBV9, the J call TRBJ2-3; D is undetermined. From germline, CDR1 is SGDLS and CDR2 YYNGEE. V was shortened by 9 bases and J by 3 bases, with 5 bases between the two germline ends. The CDR3 consists of 10 residues. The CDR3 spells CANGTDTQYF. The CDR3 DNA sequence: TGTGCCAACGGAACAGATACGCAGTATTTT.

The rearrangement uses TRBV19 and TRBJ1-5; TRBD1 matches 7 bases. Germline values: CDR1 LNHDA, CDR2 SQIVND (reference sequence). The CDR3 extends over 15 amino acids. Trimming took 6 bases from V and 3 from J; bases not matched to a gene: 8. CDR3 coding DNA: TGTGCCAGTAGCCGCACAGGGGTTAACAATCAGCCCCAGCATTTT. It specifies CASSRTGVNNQPQHF.

About this clone: This sample also contains other DNA sequences that code for the same CDR3. V gene TRBV12-5 combines with J gene TRBJ1-5; D ambiguous. The CDR3 length is 11 residues. The V end was cut by 4 bases, the J end by 7 bases, with 5 bases between. The germline V gene has CDR1 LGHNT and CDR2 FRNRAP. The CDR3 region has the DNA TGTGCTAGTGGTTGGAACCAGCCCCAGCATTTT. Amino acids: CASGWNQPQHF.

This clone is a singleton in its sample. The genes are TRBV7-2 and TRBJ1-1, with 9 bases matching TRBD1. Germline CDR1 is SGHTA and CDR2 is FQGNSA. This CDR3 comprises 17 residues. Trimming removed 1 base from V and 1 base from J; junction bases left unmatched: 7. Here the CDR3 reads CASSLDRTGVGNTEAFF. The CDR3 DNA follows: TGTGCCAGCAGCTTAGATAGGACAGGGGTCGGGAACACTGAAGCTTTCTTT.

Notes on this clone: At the DNA level, this CDR3 is encoded by other sequences in the same sample as well. The chain recombines TRBV2 with TRBJ2-3; D remains ambiguous. Trimming pared 5 bases from V and 1 base from J, leaving 4 bases between. There are 12 residues in the CDR3. CDR1 is SNHLY and CDR2 is FYNNEI in the germline V gene. The CDR3 sequence: CASSSGTDTQYF. Written as DNA, the CDR3 is TGTGCCAGCAGTAGCGGCACAGATACGCAGTATTTT.

This sequence joins TRBV10-3 and TRBJ2-7; the match to TRBD1 covers 10 bases. CDR1 and CDR2 (germline): ENHRY, SYGVKD. With 7 bases clipped from V and 5 bases from J, the junction kept 8 bases outside the gene matches. The length of the CDR3 is 14 residues. CDR3 sequence: CAIKPGTGVNEQYF. CDR3 sequence (DNA): TGTGCCATCAAACCCGGGACAGGGGTTAACGAGCAGTACTTC.

A remark on this clone: Within the sample, other DNA sequences also encode this same CDR3. The chain uses TRBV30 and TRBJ1-5; D remains ambiguous. Trimming stripped 0 bases from V and 4 bases from J, with 7 bases between. The CDR3 is made up of 13 amino acids. Germline CDR1 and CDR2: GTSNPN and SVGIG (reference sequence). The CDR3 region has the DNA TGTGCCTGGAGTGTAAATGGGAATCAGCCCCAGCATTTT. It codes for CAWSVNGNQPQHF.

This clone has only one observation. This CDR3 reads CASSPTSGRADTQYF. The CDR3 DNA reads as TGTGCCAGCAGCCCCACTAGCGGGAGAGCAGATACGCAGTATTTT. The rearrangement uses TRBV11-3 and TRBJ2-3; TRBD2 agrees at 11 bases. Trimming took 5 bases from V and 4 from J; bases not matched to a gene: 5. This CDR3 spans 15 amino acids. Looked up from germline, CDR1 is SGHNT and CDR2 is YENEEA.

V is TRBV6-1 and J is TRBJ1-2; D gene ambiguous. The length of the CDR3 is 14 residues. The germline V gene has CDR1 MNHNS and CDR2 SASEGT. Trimming pared 6 bases from V and 1 base from J, leaving 12 bases between. The CDR3, as DNA: TGTGCCAGCAGACTAACCGGGAGTAACTATGGCTACACCTTC. Translated, it gives CASRLTGSNYGYTF.

The V and J genes are TRBV18 and TRBJ2-3; D tentatively reads TRBD1 or TRBD2 (5 bases each). The germline V gene encodes CDR1 KGHSH and CDR2 LQKENI. The V and J ends lost 3 bases and 2 bases respectively, with 18 bases between them. The CDR3 covers 17 residues. The CDR3 DNA reads as TGTGCCAGCTCACCTATAGGACTCGGGGCGGCCACAGATACGCAGTATTTT. This sequence encodes CASSPIGLGAATDTQYF.

The chain links TRBV5-6 to TRBJ1-1, with TRBD1 identical over 10 bases. Germline CDR1 and CDR2: SGHDT and YYEEEE. The CDR3 sequence is 16 residues long. Losses at the gene ends were 0 bases for V and 4 bases for J; bases not matched to a gene: 6. The CDR3 sequence is CASSLGWTGGSTEAFF. CDR3 coding DNA: TGTGCCAGCAGCTTGGGGTGGACAGGGGGTTCCACTGAAGCTTTCTTT.

The rearrangement joins TRBV10-3 to TRBJ2-3, with 8 bases matching TRBD2. CDR1 ENHRY and CDR2 SYGVKD come from the germline V gene. The CDR3 runs to 14 residues. Trimming at V came to 7 bases and at J to 3 bases, leaving 6 bases not matched to a gene. CDR3 sequence reads: CAINPGGRTDTQYF. CDR3 sequence (DNA): TGTGCCATCAACCCGGGGGGGCGGACAGATACGCAGTATTTT.

This chain connects TRBV11-2 to TRBJ2-1; 9 bases map to TRBD1. The ends lost 6 bases at V and 9 bases at J; junction bases unmatched: 9. The CDR3 length is 14 residues. Germline V CDR1 and CDR2: SGHAT, FQNNGV. Written as DNA, the CDR3 is TGTGCCAGCAGTCCCGGGACAGGGTATTCTGAGCAGTTCTTC. Protein product: CASSPGTGYSEQFF.

This rearrangement joins TRBV11-2 to TRBJ2-4, with D perhaps matching TRBD2 (5 bases). The CDR3 contains 14 residues. V dropped 9 bases and J dropped 0 bases, with 12 bases sitting between them. Germline V gene lookup returns CDR1 SGHAT and CDR2 FQNNGV. The CDR3 DNA is TGTGCCAGTCGAGGGATGATAGCCAAAAACATTCAGTACTTC. Residues: CASRGMIAKNIQYF.

The chain carries TRBV7-2 and TRBJ1-2, with 7 bases aligning to TRBD1. Germline V lookup: CDR1 SGHTA, CDR2 FQGNSA. This CDR3 has 15 residues. J was trimmed by 1 base and V by 5 bases; bases with no gene match: 7. The CDR3 DNA reads as TGTGCCAGCAGCATTTCCGGGACAGATAACTATGGCTACACCTTC. Translation gives CASSISGTDNYGYTF.

This clone was found many times. The chain is built from TRBV28 and TRBJ1-4, with 8 bases fitting TRBD1. V was clipped by 6 bases and J by 8 bases; unmatched bases: 17. CDR3 length: 17 amino acids. Germline-derived CDR1 and CDR2 are MDHEN and SYDVKM. The DNA of the CDR3 is TGTGCCAGCAGCCCTGCCCCCGGACAGGGTAGTCGGGAAAAACTGTTTTTT. This codes for CASSPAPGQGSREKLFF.

This clone was observed a few times. The chain is built from TRBV9 and TRBJ1-1; D uncertain. Trimming removed 4 bases at V and 1 base at J, with 8 bases between. CDR1 SGDLS and CDR2 YYNGEE come from the germline V gene. This CDR3 contains 13 residues. The CDR3 spells CASSPPGNTEAFF. As DNA, the CDR3 is TGTGCCAGCAGCCCCCCGGGGAACACTGAAGCTTTCTTT.

For this clone: In the same sample, other DNA sequences code for this CDR3. The V gene is TRBV18, the J gene TRBJ2-7; TRBD1 matches at 8 bases. The CDR3 is made up of 15 amino acids. J was trimmed by 0 bases and V by 3 bases; bases with no gene match: 4. Per germline, CDR1 KGHSH and CDR2 LQKENI. CDR3 protein: CASSPGQGLSYEQYF. The CDR3, as DNA: TGTGCCAGCTCACCTGGACAGGGCCTCTCCTACGAGCAGTACTTC.

The chain recombines TRBV5-6 with TRBJ2-1; maybe TRBD2 (6 bases). The CDR3 has 15 amino acids. V was cut by 0 bases and J by 2 bases, with 9 bases left in between. Germline V gives CDR1 SGHDT, CDR2 YYEEEE. This CDR3 reads CASSLVSGTYNEQFF. The CDR3 DNA follows: TGTGCCAGCAGCTTGGTTAGCGGAACCTACAATGAGCAGTTCTTC.

The chain is built from TRBV7-2 and TRBJ2-3; D not resolved. Germline CDR1 reads SGHTA; CDR2 reads FQGNSA. The CDR3 spans 14 residues. The V and J ends lost 2 bases and 3 bases respectively, with 9 bases between them. The CDR3 region is CASSLMRETDTQYF. The CDR3 DNA follows: TGTGCCAGCAGCTTAATGCGTGAGACAGATACGCAGTATTTT.

The chain has TRBV27 and TRBJ2-2; D gene unclear. The CDR3 runs to 14 residues. The V end was cut by 6 bases, the J end by 0 bases, with 8 bases between. From germline, CDR1 is MNHEY and CDR2 SMNVEV (reference sequence). The CDR3 loop is CASREGPNTGELFF. CDR3 DNA: TGTGCCAGCAGGGAAGGACCGAACACCGGGGAGCTGTTTTTT.

The CDR3 region is CASSPRQLLSYEQYF. CDR3 in DNA: TGTGCCAGCAGCCCGCGACAACTTCTTTCCTACGAGCAGTACTTC. The chain recombines TRBV7-2 with TRBJ2-7; no firm D call. V was cut by 5 bases and J by 1 base, with 15 bases left in between. CDR1 SGHTA and CDR2 FQGNSA come from the germline V gene. CDR3 size: 15 residues.